This TCR beta chain was observed in a study of resident and recirculating memory T cells in vitiligo (dated 2018 in TCRdb). Background for the entire study: For TCR beta sequencing, each of a few stable vitiligo patients provided PBMCs and epidermis from shave biopsies taken at two lesional sites and two nonlesional sites. Without cell sorting, samples were homogenized immediately before genomic DNA was extracted using the Qiagen DNeasy Blood & Tissue Kit. The human TCR beta sequencing tested whether specific clones in lesional vitiligo skin differed from clones in nonlesional skin and blood. The study at large found these results: Clonality was not the same from one vitiligo lesion to another, and no unique dominant TCR clone turned up. Overlap and correlation analysis found no significant repertoire overlap between any two biopsies, even biopsies from the same patient, apart from each lesion compared with itself. Working out how much the T cell clones identified in the vitiligo lesions and the human Trm versus Tcm pools each contribute will require future mechanistic studies. TCR sequences were not conserved across biopsy sites or patients, suggesting that different T cell clones infiltrate different lesions, described as private specificity.

For this chain, trimming is 11 bases at the V end and 0 bases at the J end, and the number of junction bases without a gene match is 13. CDR1 and CDR2 were assigned from the germline V gene as MDHEN and SYDVKM. The CDR3 runs 15 amino acids, cysteine and phenylalanine included. Only the CDR3 DNA is retained, 45 bases long and in frame from the first base. A patient's vitiligo counted as stable when the lesions had not changed at all during the previous 6 months. Stable patients also had to lack confetti depigmentation, a clinical sign of active vitiligo. Anyone who had been treated within the previous three months was excluded from the study. PBMCs were isolated from heparinized blood by Ficoll density gradient centrifugation and then flash-frozen. As to this clone: It lacks a known antigen. Base qualities are missing; no much larger clone stands one base away.

TCR beta chains were amplified from genomic DNA using the immunoSEQ hsTCRB kit. TCR beta libraries were sequenced on an Illumina MiSeq instrument by the immunoSEQ service. Concerning the study's data processing: Repertoire data were analyzed with the immunoSEQ Analyzer. Sourced from immuneACCESS, this table was stored by TCRdb with only in-frame sequences that have V and J called. A share of the clones is absent; for the studies checked, an unresolved V gene accounts for under half, and the remainder has no known explanation. V and J calls and clone size are given by that table; D and trimming were obtained from the DNA. This sample lists 75,000 to 85,000 clones; about 92% were detected once. In total, the top ten clones hold about 4.8% of the sample.

Input material: blood. The TCR sequence derives from a male donor with vitiligo. The chain was built from TRBV28 and TRBJ2-7, with 7 bases matching TRBD1. Here is the DNA: TGTGCCGTCAGCTGGGGGACAGCGAACTCCTACGAGCAGTACTTC. It encodes CAVSWGTANSYEQYF.